This TCR beta chain was recorded in a study of T-cell memory formation after mild COVID-19. CDR1 LGHDT and CDR2 YNNKEL come from the germline V gene (reference sequence). The length of the CDR3 is 15 residues. V dropped 6 bases and J dropped 2 bases, with 14 bases sitting between them. TCRdb ran MiXCR on the 5' RACE reads and lists one entry per CDR3 protein. The sample lists some 330,000 distinct CDR3 sequences, roughly 21% occurring once. A word on this clonotype: Antigen unknown.

Broader study findings: CD4+ clones that contracted lay mainly in CM and EM; CD8+ ones lay in EMRA. Clones that got smaller from day 15 to 85 had even CD4/CD8, while clones growing later tipped toward CD4+. Researchers could not confirm that second-wave clones peaking on day 37 targeted SARS-CoV-2.

The sequence was collected from an adult woman who had mild COVID-19 (a few samples of this study predate the infection). Cell type and time point are not known. The rearrangement links TRBV3-1 to TRBJ2-1, with D tentatively TRBD1 (5 bases). Source material: PBMCs or a T cell subset sorted from them (not recorded which). CDR3 in amino acids: CASRARADPYNEQFF. The CDR3 DNA follows: TGTGCCAGCAGAGCCAGGGCGGATCCCTACAATGAGCAGTTCTTC.